Each of the 22 T cell receptor beta chains below was sequenced from the same sample in a study of beta chain features in type 1 diabetes. The entirety of the isolated RNA underwent reverse transcription, so expressed TCRB transcripts were sequenced. This table comes from immunoSEQ multiplex PCR, and its TCRdb copy is limited to in-frame clones, with some not included. The sample has fewer than 500,000 clones, approximately 15% seen once. The sequencing sample was made of naive CD4+ T cells from blood. All receptors come from a man aged 25 to 45 in good health.

This CDR3 reads CASSPSGPVNEQFF. CDR3 bases: TGTGCCAGCAGCCCCTCGGGTCCCGTCAATGAGCAGTTCTTC. The chain uses TRBV13 and TRBJ2-1; D is undetermined. The V gene lost 5 bases and the J gene lost 6 bases, with 14 bases spanning the gap. There are 14 residues in the CDR3. The germline gives CDR1 PRHDT, CDR2 FYEKMQ (reference sequence).

This clone turned up a few times. CDR3 residues: CASSGQVLNTEAFF. CDR3 DNA sequence: TGTGCCAGCAGCGGACAGGTCTTGAACACTGAAGCTTTCTTT. This chain uses TRBV7-8 with TRBJ1-1; the match to TRBD1 covers 7 bases. The germline V gene encodes CDR1 SGHVS and CDR2 FQNEAQ. J lost 0 bases, V lost 5 bases, and 3 bases had no gene match. This CDR3 has 14 amino acids.

At least ten counts were recorded for this clone. The gene calls are TRBV7-2 and TRBJ2-1; D is undetermined. CDR3 size: 15 residues. Germline loops: CDR1 SGHTA, CDR2 FQGNSA. V gave up 3 bases and J gave up 5 bases, with 14 bases separating them. The CDR3 nucleotides are TGTGCCAGCAGCTTTGGTCAGATTGGTGACAATGAGCAGTTCTTC. It is translated as CASSFGQIGDNEQFF.

The chain couples TRBV10-2 to TRBJ2-5, with D uncertain. The CDR3 extends over 15 amino acids. Per the germline V gene, CDR1 is WSHSY and CDR2 is SAAADI. Trimming left V 0 bases short and J 2 bases short, with 10 bases between. The DNA of the CDR3 is TGCGCCAGCAGTGAGTCGGGGTTGGGACAAGAGACCCAGTACTTC. Protein product: CASSESGLGQETQYF.

As DNA, the CDR3 is TGTGCCAGCAGCGTAGGGCCAGCTCCAAATCAGCCCCAGCATTTT. The encoded protein is CASSVGPAPNQPQHF. The chain recombines TRBV9 with TRBJ1-5, with D uncertain. With 0 bases removed from V and 4 bases from J, the gap between germline ends came to 11 bases. CDR1 and CDR2 (germline): SGDLS, YYNGEE. This CDR3 has 15 residues.

This chain uses TRBV9 with TRBJ2-3, with TRBD2 matching 8 bases. The CDR3 runs 14 residues. After removal of 3 bases from V and 4 bases from J, the junction contained 4 bases not matched to a gene. Germline V CDR1 and CDR2: SGDLS, YYNGEE. DNA of the CDR3: TGTGCCAGCAGCGCCACTAGCGGACCAGATACGCAGTATTTT. Translated: CASSATSGPDTQYF.

This clone was recorded a few times. The chain carries TRBV4-1 and TRBJ2-1, with TRBD2 identical over 9 bases. CDR1 and CDR2 from the germline V gene are MGHRA and YSYEKL. Trimming cost V 7 bases and J 5 bases; bases outside gene matches: 9. The CDR3 consists of 15 residues. The CDR3 region has the DNA TGCGCCAGCAAGGGCGGGGGGGTTCGACACAATGAGCAGTTCTTC. Amino acid sequence: CASKGGGVRHNEQFF.

This clone was seen a few times. The rearrangement joins TRBV6-5 to TRBJ2-7, with 8 bases identical to TRBD2. Per germline, CDR1 MNHEY and CDR2 SVGAGI. The CDR3 totals 15 residues. The V segment lost 0 bases and the J segment 1 base; nucleotides outside the gene matches: 2. The CDR3 DNA sequence: TGTGCCAGCAGTTACTCGACGGGAGGGTCCTACGAGCAGTACGTC. Translated, it gives CASSYSTGGSYEQYV.

This chain uses TRBV7-2 with TRBJ2-1, with 10 nucleotides matching TRBD2. The V gene's germline CDR1 is SGHTA and CDR2 FQGNSA. The V gene end was trimmed by 5 bases and the J gene end by 7 bases; junction bases not matched to a gene: 14. The length of the CDR3 is 17 residues. CDR3 in amino acids: CASSDRRLAGDLNEQFF. The CDR3 DNA reads as TGTGCCAGCAGCGACCGGCGGCTAGCGGGAGATTTAAATGAGCAGTTCTTC.

The V call is TRBV6-5, the J call TRBJ2-5; D is unclear. The CDR3 consists of 15 residues. Germline V gene sequence: CDR1 MNHEY, CDR2 SVGAGI. V lost 5 bases, J lost 2 bases, and 15 bases lay in between. The CDR3 loop is CASSRGVAQQETQYF. The CDR3 region has the DNA TGTGCCAGCAGTCGAGGAGTAGCACAGCAAGAGACCCAGTACTTC.

V is TRBV27 and J is TRBJ2-5, with D possibly matching TRBD2 (6 bases). Trimming stripped 3 bases from V and 5 bases from J, with 16 bases between. The CDR3 sequence is 15 residues long. CDR1 is MNHEY, CDR2 SMNVEV, per germline (reference sequence). The CDR3 spells CASSLVGSLWETQYF. CDR3 nucleotide sequence: TGTGCCAGCAGTTTGGTCGGGAGTCTTTGGGAGACCCAGTACTTC.

The chain combines TRBV5-1 with TRBJ2-1, with TRBD1 matching 9 bases. This CDR3 contains 15 residues. Trimming removed 7 bases from V and 2 bases from J; junction bases left unmatched: 7. Germline V lookup: CDR1 SGHRS, CDR2 YFSETQ. Written as DNA, the CDR3 is TGCGCCAGCCGAACAGGGGGCGAGCCCTACAATGAGCAGTTCTTC. This encodes CASRTGGEPYNEQFF.

This chain joins TRBV7-2 and TRBJ2-5, with D possibly matching TRBD2 (5 bases). Germline-derived CDR1 and CDR2 are SGHTA and FQGNSA. Trimming took 6 bases from V and 2 from J, leaving 22 bases between them. CDR3 length: 17 residues. The CDR3, as DNA: TGTGCCAGCAGGCGAAACCCCGTACGGGGTTGGCAAGAGACCCAGTACTTC. The encoded protein is CASRRNPVRGWQETQYF.

This clone was detected a few times. The rearrangement joins TRBV5-4 to TRBJ1-6; D remains unclear. V shed 1 base and J shed 6 bases, with 8 bases lying between them. Germline values: CDR1 SGHNT, CDR2 YYREEE (reference sequence). The CDR3 has 14 residues. The CDR3 DNA is TGTGCCAGCAGCTTGAATACGGGTAATTCACCCCTCCACTTT. Protein product: CASSLNTGNSPLHF.

This clone occurred a few times. The rearrangement links TRBV29-1 to TRBJ2-7, with TRBD1 matching 8 bases. This CDR3 region has 13 residues. The junction had 5 bases not matched to a gene; V was cut back by 4 bases and J by 3 bases. Germline assignment: CDR1 SQVTM and CDR2 ANQGSEA. The DNA for the CDR3 is TGCAGCGTTGGACAGGGGAGAGACTACGAGCAGTACTTC. Its protein is CSVGQGRDYEQYF.

The table lists this clone with a few counts. Here the CDR3 reads CASRPGRANEKLFF. In nucleotides, the CDR3 is TGTGCCAGCCGACCCGGTCGGGCCAATGAAAAACTGTTTTTT. The chain carries TRBV2 and TRBJ1-4; no firm D call. Deletions cut 8 bases from V and 5 bases from J, with 15 bases between. This CDR3 region has 14 residues. CDR1 and CDR2 from the germline V gene are SNHLY and FYNNEI.

In this sample, this clone turned up a few times. This chain joins TRBV29-1 and TRBJ1-1, with TRBD1 matching over 8 bases. From germline, CDR1 is SQVTM and CDR2 ANQGSEA. The CDR3 has 12 residues. Trimming took 8 bases from V and 0 from J; bases not matched to a gene: 2. The CDR3, as DNA: TGCAGCTCGGGACAGGTGAACACTGAAGCTTTCTTT. It translates to CSSGQVNTEAFF.

About this clone itself: This sample includes further DNA sequences coding for the same CDR3. This CDR3 is CASSLDRETQYF. Here the CDR3 DNA reads TGTGCCAGCAGCTTGGACAGGGAAACCCAGTACTTC. The chain links TRBV5-4 to TRBJ2-5; D is possibly TRBD1 (6 bases). Germline V lookup: CDR1 SGHNT, CDR2 YYREEE (reference sequence). The V end was cut by 0 bases, the J end by 8 bases, with 8 bases between. The length of the CDR3 is 12 residues.

Only a few counts were recorded for this clone. The CDR3 here is CASSLGTHTDTQYF. CDR3 bases: TGCGCCAGCAGCTTGGGTACCCATACAGATACGCAGTATTTT. The chain carries TRBV5-1 and TRBJ2-3; D ambiguous. There are 14 residues in the CDR3. Germline V lookup: CDR1 SGHRS, CDR2 YFSETQ. The germline V and J ends were trimmed by 0 bases and 3 bases, with 8 bases remaining between them. Combining the CDR3 with reference TRBV5-1 and TRBJ2-3 gives the whole variable domain KAGVTQTPRYLIKTRGQQVTLSCSPISGHRSVSWYQQTPGQGLQFLFEYFSETQRNKGNFPGRFSGRQFSNSRSEMNVSTLELGDSALYLCASSLGTHTDTQYFGPGTRLTVL.

This clone was observed a few times. The chain has TRBV4-3 and TRBJ1-2; TRBD1 might be the D (5 bases). Trimming stripped 1 base from V and 0 bases from J, with 9 bases between. CDR1 and CDR2 from the germline V gene are LGHNA and YSLEER. The CDR3 contains 15 residues. CDR3 residues: CASSQVTGPNYGYTF. The CDR3 DNA is TGCGCCAGCAGCCAAGTAACAGGCCCTAACTATGGCTACACCTTC.

This clone was seen more than once but under ten times. J is TRBJ2-5 and V is TRBV5-6; 9 nucleotides line up with TRBD1. The germline V gene encodes CDR1 SGHDT and CDR2 YYEEEE. This CDR3 contains 16 residues. J lost 4 bases, V lost 4 bases, and 11 bases had no gene match. Here the CDR3 reads CASSRGTGKSVETQYF. CDR3 DNA sequence: TGTGCCAGCAGCCGCGGGACAGGGAAGTCGGTAGAGACCCAGTACTTC.

This chain connects TRBV2 to TRBJ2-4, with a weak D call TRBD1 (5 bases). CDR3 length equals 16 residues. V gave up 4 bases and J gave up 4 bases, with 17 bases separating them. From germline, CDR1 is SNHLY and CDR2 FYNNEI. CDR3 bases: TGTGCCAGCAGTGCGAGGAGTGGGCCAGGGAAAAACATTCAGTACTTC. It codes for CASSARSGPGKNIQYF.